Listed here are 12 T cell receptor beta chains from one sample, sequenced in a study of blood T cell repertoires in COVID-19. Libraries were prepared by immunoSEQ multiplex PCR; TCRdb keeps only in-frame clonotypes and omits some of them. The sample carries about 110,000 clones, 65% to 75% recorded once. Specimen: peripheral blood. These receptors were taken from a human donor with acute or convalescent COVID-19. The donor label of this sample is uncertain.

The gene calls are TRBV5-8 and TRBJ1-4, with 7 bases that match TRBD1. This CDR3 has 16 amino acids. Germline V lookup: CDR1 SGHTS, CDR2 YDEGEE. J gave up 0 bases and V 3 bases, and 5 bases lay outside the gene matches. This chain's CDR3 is CASSSGQSATNEKLFF. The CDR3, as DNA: TGTGCCAGCAGCTCGGGACAGTCTGCAACTAATGAAAAACTGTTTTTT.

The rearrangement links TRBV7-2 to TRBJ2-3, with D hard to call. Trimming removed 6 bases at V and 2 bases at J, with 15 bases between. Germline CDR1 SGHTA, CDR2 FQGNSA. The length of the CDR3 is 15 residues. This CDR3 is CASRPRHSPTDTQYF. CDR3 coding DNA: TGTGCCAGCAGGCCCAGACACTCGCCCACAGATACGCAGTATTTT.

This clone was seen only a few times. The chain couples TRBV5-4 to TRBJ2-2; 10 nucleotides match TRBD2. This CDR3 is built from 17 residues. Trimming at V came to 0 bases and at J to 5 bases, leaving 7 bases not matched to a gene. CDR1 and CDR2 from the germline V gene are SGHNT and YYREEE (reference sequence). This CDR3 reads CASSLGGAGGLTGELFF. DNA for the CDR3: TGTGCCAGCAGCTTGGGCGGAGCGGGGGGGTTGACCGGGGAGCTGTTTTTT.

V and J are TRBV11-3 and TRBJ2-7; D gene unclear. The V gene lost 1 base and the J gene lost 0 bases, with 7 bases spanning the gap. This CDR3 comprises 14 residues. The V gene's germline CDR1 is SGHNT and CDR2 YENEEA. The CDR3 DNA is TGTGCCAGCAGCTTAGGAGGAACCTCCTACGAGCAGTACTTC. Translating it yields CASSLGGTSYEQYF.

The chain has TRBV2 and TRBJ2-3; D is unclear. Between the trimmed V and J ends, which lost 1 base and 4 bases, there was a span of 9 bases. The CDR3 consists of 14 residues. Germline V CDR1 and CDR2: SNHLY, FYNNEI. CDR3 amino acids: CASSEGLSADTQYF. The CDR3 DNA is TGTGCCAGCAGTGAAGGTTTATCGGCAGATACGCAGTATTTT. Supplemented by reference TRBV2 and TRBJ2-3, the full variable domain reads EPEVTQTPSHQVTQMGQEVILRCVPISNHLYFYWYRQILGQKVEFLVSFYNNEISEKSEIFDDQFSVERPDGSNFTLKIRSTKLEDSAMYFCASSEGLSADTQYFGPGTRLTVL.

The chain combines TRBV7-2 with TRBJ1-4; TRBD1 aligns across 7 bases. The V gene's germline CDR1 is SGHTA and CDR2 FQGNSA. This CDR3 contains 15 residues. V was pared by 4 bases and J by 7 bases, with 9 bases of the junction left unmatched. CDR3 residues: CASSYKQGRGEKLFF. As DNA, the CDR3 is TGTGCCAGCAGCTACAAACAGGGGCGGGGTGAAAAACTGTTTTTT.

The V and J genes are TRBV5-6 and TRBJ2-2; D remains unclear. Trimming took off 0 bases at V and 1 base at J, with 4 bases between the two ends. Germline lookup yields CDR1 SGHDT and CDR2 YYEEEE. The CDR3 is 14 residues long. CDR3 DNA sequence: TGTGCCAGCAGCTTGGCAGGGAACACCGGGGAGCTGTTTTTT. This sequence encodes CASSLAGNTGELFF.

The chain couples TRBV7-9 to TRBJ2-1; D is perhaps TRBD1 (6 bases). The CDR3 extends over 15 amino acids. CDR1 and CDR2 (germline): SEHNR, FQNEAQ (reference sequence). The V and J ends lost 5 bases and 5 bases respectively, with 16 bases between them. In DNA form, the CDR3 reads TGTGCCAGCAGCCCCGGCGGCAGGGGCCACAATGAGCAGTTCTTC. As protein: CASSPGGRGHNEQFF.

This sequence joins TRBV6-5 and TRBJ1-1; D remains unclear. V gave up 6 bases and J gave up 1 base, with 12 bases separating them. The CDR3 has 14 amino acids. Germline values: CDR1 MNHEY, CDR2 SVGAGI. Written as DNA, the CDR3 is TGTGCCAGCAGCCCAGACTTTAGGAACACTGAAGCTTTCTTT. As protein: CASSPDFRNTEAFF.

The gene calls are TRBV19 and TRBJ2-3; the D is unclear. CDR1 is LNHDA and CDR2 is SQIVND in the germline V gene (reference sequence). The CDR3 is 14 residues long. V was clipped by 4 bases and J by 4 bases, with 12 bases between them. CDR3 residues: CASSNFGGSDTQYF. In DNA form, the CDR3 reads TGTGCCAGTAGTAATTTCGGCGGTTCAGATACGCAGTATTTT.

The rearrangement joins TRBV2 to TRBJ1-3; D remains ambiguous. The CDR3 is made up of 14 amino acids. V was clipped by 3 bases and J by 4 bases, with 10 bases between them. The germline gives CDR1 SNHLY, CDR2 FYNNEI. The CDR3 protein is CASSDPGEGNTIYF. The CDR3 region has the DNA TGTGCCAGCAGTGACCCCGGGGAAGGAAACACCATATATTTT.

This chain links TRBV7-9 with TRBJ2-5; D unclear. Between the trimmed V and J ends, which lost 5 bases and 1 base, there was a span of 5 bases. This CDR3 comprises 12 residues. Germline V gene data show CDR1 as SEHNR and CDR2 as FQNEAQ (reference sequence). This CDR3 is CASSQIQETQYF. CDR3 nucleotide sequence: TGTGCCAGCAGCCAGATCCAAGAGACCCAGTACTTC.